The TCR beta chain described here comes from a study of T-cell memory formation after mild COVID-19. Study-wide points: CD4+ contracting clones were mainly CM and EM; CD8+ ones, EMRA. CD4/CD8 balance characterized clones contracting day 15 to 85, and CD4+ skew characterized later expanders.

The CDR3 spans 15 residues. The germline CDR1 and CDR2 sequences are SEHNR and FQNEAQ (reference sequence). With 5 bases clipped from V and 2 bases from J, the junction kept 6 bases outside the gene matches. Sample barcodes and UMIs were carried by the TCR alpha and TCR beta cDNA libraries that 5'RACE generated with constant-segment primers. A single record per CDR3 protein comes from TCRdb applying MiXCR to the 5' RACE reads. Of around 300,000 distinct CDR3 sequences listed, 7% to 10% are singletons. This clonotype was seen a few times. Its antigen is not identified. The sequenced material came from PBMCs or a T cell subset sorted from them (not recorded which). This clonotype was obtained from a man aged 18 to 30 who had mild COVID-19 (a few samples of this study predate the infection). Cell type and time point are not known. The rearrangement links TRBV7-9 to TRBJ2-7; 10 bases are a match to TRBD1. The CDR3 DNA reads as TGTGCCAGCAGCCGGGGACAGGGGACGCCCTACGAGCAGTACTTC. It specifies CASSRGQGTPYEQYF.